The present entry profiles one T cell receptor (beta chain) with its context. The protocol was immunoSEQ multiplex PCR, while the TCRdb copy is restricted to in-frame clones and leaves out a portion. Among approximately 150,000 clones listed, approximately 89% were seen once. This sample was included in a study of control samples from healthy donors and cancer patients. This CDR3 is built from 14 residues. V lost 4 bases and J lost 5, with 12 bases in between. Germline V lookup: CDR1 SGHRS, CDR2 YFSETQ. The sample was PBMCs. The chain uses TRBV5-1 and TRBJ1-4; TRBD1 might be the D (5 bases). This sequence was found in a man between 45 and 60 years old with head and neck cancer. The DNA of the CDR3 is TGCGCCAGCAGCCCGGGGACGGGAAATGAAAAACTGTTTTTT. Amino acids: CASSPGTGNEKLFF.